This T cell receptor (beta chain) was sequenced for a study of control samples from healthy donors and cancer patients. The method was immunoSEQ multiplex PCR; TCRdb's version includes in-frame clones alone and lacks a portion of them. Of about 98,000 clones listed, about four fifths were seen once; the top ten hold under 12%. The CDR3 is made up of 11 amino acids. The germline CDR1 and CDR2 sequences are SNHLY and FYNNEI. Trimming took off 3 bases at V and 8 bases at J, with 5 bases between the two ends. The sample was blood. The clonotype comes from a woman between 25 and 40 years old in good health. The chain is built from TRBV2 and TRBJ2-1, with a possible D match to TRBD2 (5 bases). The CDR3 coding sequence is TGTGCCAGCAGTGAGAGGGATGAGCAGTTCTTC. Its translation: CASSERDEQFF.